What follows describes a single T cell receptor beta chain. Under the authors' procedure: Reference gene primers were amplified, and this amplification served to estimate nucleated cell counts. This table comes from immunoSEQ multiplex PCR, and its TCRdb copy is limited to in-frame clones, with some not included. That table supplies the V and J calls and clone size; D and trimming were determined from the DNA. Of over 45,000 clones listed, about four fifths are singletons. The data originate from a study of blood T cell repertoires in COVID-19. Study as a whole: From the United States, Italy and Spain came samples of acute and convalescent COVID-19. In each case, the material was cDNA or gDNA derived from T cells, B-cell-depleted T cells, or PBMCs.

V lost 2 bases, J lost 7 bases, and 5 bases stayed unmatched. The CDR3 consists of 14 residues. Germline CDR1 GTSNPN, CDR2 SVGIG (reference sequence). This sequence joins TRBV30 and TRBJ2-2; 9 nucleotides line up with TRBD2. The clonotype was recovered from a man in his 70s with active COVID-19. The source material was peripheral blood. As DNA, the CDR3 is TGTGCCTGGAGTTTGGGACTAGCTGGCGGGGAGCTGTTTTTT. Translating gives CAWSLGLAGGELFF.